This TCR beta chain comes out of a study of T cell responses to AZD1222 COVID-19 vaccine. As to this clone: Its target is not known.

The data were produced by immunoSEQ multiplex PCR, yet TCRdb's version contains in-frame clones alone and is incomplete. The sample has some 110,000 clones, over 75% seen once. Study outcomes and limitations: Breadth and depth of Spike-specific TCRs rose after two AZD1222 doses. Females made up more of the donors, who were largely white British, and clonal diversity may have come out too low. Mapped onto spike, vaccine-associated CD4 TCRs spanned it and were dominant at 160-218 and 743-854.

The input for sequencing was peripheral blood, taken on day 0 of AZD1222 vaccination. This receptor was obtained from an adult in good health.

CDR3 sequence reads: CASSLRGSADTQYF. As DNA, the CDR3 is TGTGCCAGCAGTTTGAGGGGGAGCGCAGATACGCAGTATTTT. The V call is TRBV27, the J call TRBJ2-3, with TRBD1 as a possible D gene (6 bases). V was pared by 3 bases and J by 4 bases, with 11 bases between. The CDR3 has 14 residues. The germline CDR1 and CDR2 sequences are MNHEY and SMNVEV (reference sequence).